One and the same sample provided the 17 T cell receptor beta chains below, sequenced in a study of human T cells and chemical hapten exposure. As for time point: patch test 1, 2 weeks after DPC sensitization. Described treatment: therapeutic diphenylcyclopropenone sensitization with weekly scalp DPC. TCRdb fed the RACE reads into MiXCR, producing one record per CDR3 protein. The sample has tens of thousands of distinct CDR3 sequences, 10% to 13% seen once. The specimen was whole blood, collected in connection with sensitization to the hapten diphenylcyclopropenone (DPC). These receptors originate from a woman between 45 and 65 years old with alopecia areata. Some clones in this sample may be carry-over from other donors' samples.

This clonotype was picked up many times. This rearrangement joins TRBV24-1 to TRBJ2-1; perhaps TRBD1 as D (6 bases). CDR1 is KGHDR and CDR2 is SFDVKD in the germline V gene. The CDR3 is 14 amino acids. The V gene lost 3 bases and the J gene lost 8 bases, with 13 bases spanning the gap. The CDR3 bases are TGTGCCACCAGTGATATCGGACAGTCCGATGAGCAGTTCTTC. This codes for CATSDIGQSDEQFF.

J is TRBJ2-7 and V is TRBV20-1, with 11 bases matching TRBD2. This CDR3 has 15 residues. After removal of 6 bases from V and 4 bases from J, the junction contained 11 bases not matched to a gene. Per the germline V gene, CDR1 is DFQATT and CDR2 is SNEGSKA (reference sequence). The DNA for the CDR3 is TGCAGTGCGGCCCCAACTAGCGGGAGAGAGTACGAGCAGTACTTC. Encoded protein: CSAAPTSGREYEQYF.

The chain employs TRBV29-1 and TRBJ2-5, with a weak D call TRBD1 (6 bases). Germline CDR1 and CDR2: SQVTM and ANQGSEA. The CDR3 sequence is 12 residues long. CDR3 region: CRAGDRQETQYF. CDR3 in DNA: TGCAGGGCCGGCGACAGGCAAGAGACCCAGTACTTC.

This clonotype was seen repeatedly, ten times or more. The CDR3 bases are TGTGCCAGCAGCACCCGGACAGGCGGAGGGACTGAAGCTTTCTTT. Translated, it gives CASSTRTGGGTEAFF. This chain uses TRBV11-2 with TRBJ1-1; TRBD1 matches 7 bases. V was pared by 5 bases and J by 5 bases, with 11 bases of the junction left unmatched. The CDR3 spans 15 residues. Germline V gives CDR1 SGHAT, CDR2 FQNNGV. Filled out from reference TRBV11-2 and TRBJ1-1, the complete variable domain reads EAGVAQSPRYKIIEKRQSVAFWCNPISGHATLYWYQQILGQGPKLLIQFQNNGVVDDSQLPKDRFSAERLKGVDSTLKIQPAKLEDSAVYLCASSTRTGGGTEAFFGQGTRLTVV.

The table lists this clonotype with a few counts. J is TRBJ1-2 and V is TRBV12-3 or TRBV12-4; D uncertain. V was shortened by 8 bases and J by 4 bases, with 8 bases between the two germline ends. The CDR3 loop spans 11 amino acids. The CDR3 DNA reads TGTGCCAGCGGTGAGGGCTATGGCTACACCTTC. Encoded protein: CASGEGYGYTF.

This clonotype was seen many times. The gene calls are TRBV29-1 and TRBJ2-1; maybe TRBD1 (5 bases). The CDR3 loop spans 11 amino acids. Trimming took 2 bases from V and 14 from J, leaving 13 bases between them. Germline-derived CDR1 and CDR2 are SQVTM and ANQGSEA. The CDR3 here is CSVERGAIKFF. In DNA form, the CDR3 reads TGCAGCGTTGAACGTGGGGCAATAAAGTTCTTC.

The CDR3 here is CASSGGAYEQYF. In DNA form, the CDR3 reads TGTGCCAGCAGTGGCGGGGCCTACGAGCAGTACTTC. The chain couples TRBV28 to TRBJ2-7; TRBD2 is a possible D gene (6 bases). V was clipped by 5 bases and J by 2 bases, with 7 bases between them. The CDR3 is 12 residues long. Per the germline V gene, CDR1 is MDHEN and CDR2 is SYDVKM.

The V and J genes are TRBV9 and TRBJ1-1; TRBD1 aligns across 7 bases. The CDR3 covers 15 residues. After removal of 5 bases from V and 2 bases from J, the junction contained 9 bases not matched to a gene. Germline CDR1 is SGDLS and CDR2 is YYNGEE. The CDR3 nucleotides read TGTGCCAGCAGTGTCTCTTGGACAGGAAACACTGAAGCTTTCTTT. It is translated as CASSVSWTGNTEAFF.

This clonotype was counted many times. V usage is TRBV14 and J usage is TRBJ1-5; 10 nucleotides match TRBD1. Germline V CDR1 and CDR2: SGHDN, FVKESK. V was clipped by 3 bases and J by 1 base; unmatched bases: 0. There are 15 residues in the CDR3. The DNA of the CDR3 is TGTGCCAGCAGCCAGGGACAGGGGAGCAATCAGCCCCAGCATTTT. Translated: CASSQGQGSNQPQHF.

V gene TRBV7-2 combines with J gene TRBJ2-1; the D gene is possibly TRBD1 (6 bases). CDR1 is SGHTA, CDR2 FQGNSA, per germline. The CDR3 is 15 amino acids. V was trimmed by 2 bases and J by 4 bases, leaving 12 bases between them. In DNA form, the CDR3 reads TGTGCCAGCAGCTTAATCCAGGGGATATACAATGAGCAGTTCTTC. Translated, it gives CASSLIQGIYNEQFF.

This clonotype was detected a few times. J is TRBJ2-6 and V is TRBV2, with TRBD1 matching over 11 bases. Per germline, CDR1 SNHLY and CDR2 FYNNEI. This CDR3 spans 16 amino acids. V was pared by 8 bases and J by 2 bases, with 5 bases of the junction left unmatched. The CDR3 DNA reads TGTGCCAGCCGGGACAGGGGGGTCCCTGGGGCCAACGTCCTGACTTTC. Residues: CASRDRGVPGANVLTF.

This clonotype was recorded a few times. An end of the junction differs from the germline gene, which may be a read error. The chain is built from TRBV7-7 and TRBJ2-7, with D perhaps TRBD2 (6 bases). Per the germline V gene, CDR1 is SSHAT and CDR2 is FNYEAQ (reference sequence). CDR3 length: 14 residues. CDR3 residues: CASSPGGAFGEQYF. Here the CDR3 DNA reads TGTGCTAGCAGCCCCGGCGGGGCTTTCGGTGAGCAGTACTTC.

At least ten counts were recorded for this clonotype. V usage is TRBV6-5 and J usage is TRBJ2-7; the D gene is possibly TRBD1 (6 bases). Between the trimmed V and J ends, which lost 1 base and 0 bases, there was a span of 7 bases. This CDR3 comprises 14 residues. Germline CDR1 and CDR2: MNHEY and SVGAGI. The CDR3, as DNA: TGTGCCAGCAGTTACTACAGGGACTCCTACGAGCAGTACTTC. It codes for CASSYYRDSYEQYF.

The chain is built from TRBV12-3 or TRBV12-4 and TRBJ2-7, with TRBD2 matching 11 bases. V lost 7 bases to trimming and J lost 0 bases; unmatched junction nucleotides: 5. CDR3 length equals 15 residues. The CDR3 DNA is TGTGCCAGCACCCCGGGACTAGCGGTCTCCTACGAGCAGTACTTC. Its protein is CASTPGLAVSYEQYF.

The J gene is TRBJ2-7, the V gene TRBV7-2, with 9 bases identical to TRBD2. The V and J ends lost 5 bases and 2 bases, in that order; junction bases with no gene match: 4. The CDR3 is made up of 14 amino acids. Germline V gives CDR1 SGHTA, CDR2 FQGNSA. DNA for the CDR3: TGTGCCAGCAGCCGGACTAGCGCCGCCTACGAGCAGTACTTC. Translating it yields CASSRTSAAYEQYF.

The sample holds many counts of this clonotype. The V call is TRBV14, the J call TRBJ2-7; no firm D call. V lost 0 bases and J lost 0, with 12 bases in between. Germline CDR1 is SGHDN and CDR2 is FVKESK. The CDR3 is made up of 16 amino acids. The CDR3 DNA reads as TGTGCCAGCAGCCAAGATGGGCGCGGCAGCTCCTACGAGCAGTACTTC. It translates to CASSQDGRGSSYEQYF.

The chain couples TRBV20-1 to TRBJ2-7; 8 nucleotides agree with TRBD1. The V gene's germline CDR1 is DFQATT and CDR2 SNEGSKA (reference sequence). The CDR3 spans 14 residues. Trimming at V came to 3 bases and at J to 5 bases, leaving 9 bases not matched to a gene. DNA of the CDR3: TGCAGTGCTAGCCACCCGGACAGGGCCCACGAGCAGTACTTC. This encodes CSASHPDRAHEQYF.